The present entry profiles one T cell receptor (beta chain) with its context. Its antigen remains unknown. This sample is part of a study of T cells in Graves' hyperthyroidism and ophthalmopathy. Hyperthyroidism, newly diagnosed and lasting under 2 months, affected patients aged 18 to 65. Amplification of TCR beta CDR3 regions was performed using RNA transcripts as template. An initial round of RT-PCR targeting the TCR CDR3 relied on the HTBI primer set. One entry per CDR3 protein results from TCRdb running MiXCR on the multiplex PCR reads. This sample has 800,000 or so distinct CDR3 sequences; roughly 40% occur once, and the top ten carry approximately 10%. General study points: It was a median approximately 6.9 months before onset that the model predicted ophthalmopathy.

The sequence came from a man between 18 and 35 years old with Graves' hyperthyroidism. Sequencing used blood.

The CDR3 region has the DNA TGTGCCACCAGGGGGGACAGGGATTCAGATACGCAGTATTTT. Its translation is CATRGDRDSDTQYF. The V call is TRBV24-1, the J call TRBJ2-3; 9 bases match TRBD1. From germline, CDR1 is KGHDR and CDR2 SFDVKD. After removal of 7 bases from V and 4 bases from J, the junction contained 5 bases not matched to a gene. The CDR3 has 14 amino acids.